This T cell receptor (beta chain) was found in a study of cytomegalovirus exposure and HLA in healthy donors. Findings and limits, study-wide: In vitro checks showed that a few CMV-associated chains really do target CMV antigens.

The J segment lost 4 bases and the V segment lost 1 base, leaving 11 bases of the junction unmatched. From germline, CDR1 is GTSNPN and CDR2 SVGIG (reference sequence). The CDR3 extends over 17 amino acids. A remark on this clone: Antigen unknown.

The PCR ran on 60 Vbeta and 13 Jbeta primers. Assay: immunoSEQ multiplex PCR; the TCRdb copy retains only in-frame clones and omits some. The repertoire holds 150,000 to 200,000 clones, with 79% as singletons. The chain combines TRBV30 with TRBJ2-3; TRBD2 matches at 10 bases. The sequenced sample was PBMCs. The sequence was obtained from a woman between 40 and 50 years old in good health and CMV-seronegative. In DNA form, the CDR3 reads TGTGCCTGGAGTGCCCGTCTTCTAGCGGGGGCCTCAGATACGCAGTATTTT. Encoded protein: CAWSARLLAGASDTQYF.